What follows describes a single T cell receptor (beta chain). Its antigen is unknown. There are no base qualities to consult, and no much larger clone falls within one base. The sample belongs to a study of control samples from healthy donors and cancer patients (dated by TCRdb to between 2020 and 2021). The method was the immunoSEQ multiplex PCR assay. TCRdb mirrors the immuneACCESS table, restricted to in-frame sequences. Some clones are absent from its copies; in checked studies, under half trace to an unresolved V gene, and the reason for the others is unknown. The sample includes approximately 110,000 clones, with 80% to 95% observed a single time. Of the sample, 6.5% to 9% falls within the top ten clones. V is pared back by 5 bases and J by 6 bases, with 10 bases lying between the germline termini. The CDR3 holds 12 amino acids from the cysteine to the phenylalanine. Left in the record is the CDR3 DNA by itself, 36 bases read in frame from the first base.

The receptor comes from a woman between 18 and 29 years old in good health. Sequencing used blood. Recombination connected TRBV12-3 or TRBV12-4 to TRBJ1-1; the D gene assignment is ambiguous. The CDR3 sequence is CASSKNSPEAFF. The sequenced DNA: TGTGCCAGCAGTAAGAACAGCCCTGAAGCTTTCTTT.